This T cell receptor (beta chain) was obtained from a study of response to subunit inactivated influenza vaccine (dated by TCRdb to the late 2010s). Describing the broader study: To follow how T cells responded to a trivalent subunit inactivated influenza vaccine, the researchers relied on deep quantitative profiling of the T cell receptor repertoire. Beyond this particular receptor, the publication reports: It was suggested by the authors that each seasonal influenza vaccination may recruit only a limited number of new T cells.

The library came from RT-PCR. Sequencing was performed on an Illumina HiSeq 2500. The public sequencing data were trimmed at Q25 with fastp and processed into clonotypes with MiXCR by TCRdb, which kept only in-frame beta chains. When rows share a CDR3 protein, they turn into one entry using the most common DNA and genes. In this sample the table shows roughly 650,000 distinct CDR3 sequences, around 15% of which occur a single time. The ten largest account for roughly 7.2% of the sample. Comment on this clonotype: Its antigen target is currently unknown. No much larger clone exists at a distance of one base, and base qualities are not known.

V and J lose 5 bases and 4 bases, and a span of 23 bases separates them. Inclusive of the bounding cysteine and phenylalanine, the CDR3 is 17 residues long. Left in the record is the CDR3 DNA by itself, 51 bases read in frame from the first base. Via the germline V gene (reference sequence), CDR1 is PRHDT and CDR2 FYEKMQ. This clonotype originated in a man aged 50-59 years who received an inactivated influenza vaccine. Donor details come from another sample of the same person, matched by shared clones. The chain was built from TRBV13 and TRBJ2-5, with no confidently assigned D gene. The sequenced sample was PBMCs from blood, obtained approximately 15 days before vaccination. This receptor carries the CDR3 CASSIRYRAYVAETQYF. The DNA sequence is TGTGCCAGCAGCATCCGATACCGGGCCTATGTGGCAGAGACCCAGTACTTC.